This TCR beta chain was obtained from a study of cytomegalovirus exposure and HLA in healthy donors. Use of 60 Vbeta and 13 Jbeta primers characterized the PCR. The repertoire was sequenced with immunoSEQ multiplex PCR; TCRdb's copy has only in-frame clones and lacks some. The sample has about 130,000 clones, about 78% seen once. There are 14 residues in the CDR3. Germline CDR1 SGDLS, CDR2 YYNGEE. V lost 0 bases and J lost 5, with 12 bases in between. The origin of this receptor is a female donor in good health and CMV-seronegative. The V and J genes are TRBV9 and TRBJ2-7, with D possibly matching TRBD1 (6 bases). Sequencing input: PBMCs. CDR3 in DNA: TGTGCCAGCAGCGTAGACCGTAGGGGGAACGAGCAGTACTTC. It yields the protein CASSVDRRGNEQYF.